This T cell receptor beta chain was recovered during a study of cytomegalovirus exposure and HLA in healthy donors. With 60 Vbeta and 13 Jbeta primers, the PCR was carried out. Method: immunoSEQ multiplex PCR; TCRdb's copy keeps in-frame clones and lacks some. The table shows 100,000 to 150,000 clones, with 70% to 85% occurring only once. This clone was detected a few times. Sample: PBMCs. The receptor was derived from a man over 45 in good health and CMV-seropositive.

As DNA, the CDR3 is TGCGCCAGCAGCCTTATACCCCGCAACTTTATGAACACTGAAGCTTTCTTT. As protein: CASSLIPRNFMNTEAFF. J is TRBJ1-1 and V is TRBV4-1; D gene ambiguous. Germline V lookup: CDR1 MGHRA, CDR2 YSYEKL. Trimming took off 4 bases at V and 0 bases at J, with 18 bases between the two ends. CDR3 length equals 17 residues.